This record covers a single TCR delta chain. What it binds is not known. TCRdb's listed protein matches a much larger clone and diverges from this DNA's translation at residue 12, likely through a read error; the protein shown comes from the DNA. TCRdb used CATT to re-call clones from the multiplex PCR reads. The sample lists around 50,000 delta-chain clones; approximately 2% were seen once. This sample was taken from a study of γδ T cells in repeated Plasmodium falciparum infection. The study, taken as a whole, reports: Vdelta2-negative gammadelta repertoires appeared less diverse and less shared in Malian than Australian children.

Gammadelta T cells were flow-sorted from PBMC into Vgamma9/Vdelta2+ and Vdelta2-negative populations for bulk analysis. J gave up 3 bases and V 0 bases, and 13 bases lay outside the gene matches. Germline loops: CDR1 GEAIGNYY, CDR2 EKD. The CDR3 runs 18 residues. This TCR derives from a pool of human donors (malaria-infected and uninfected, not separated). V and J are TRDV2 and TRDJ1, with 9 bases lining up with TRDD3. TCRdb gives no J gene; it was assigned here by matching the DNA to germline. Material: gamma-delta T cells from blood. CDR3 sequence reads: CACDTGSLLGENPDKLIF. For the CDR3, the DNA is TGTGCCTGTGACACCGGTTCCTTACTGGGGGAGAACCCCGATAAACTCATCTTT.